This note documents a single TCR beta chain sequence. The antigen remains unidentified. The source of the sample is a study of cytomegalovirus exposure and HLA in healthy donors. The CDR3 spans 15 residues. The germline gives CDR1 MDHEN, CDR2 SYDVKM. V lost 5 bases to trimming and J lost 3 bases; unmatched junction nucleotides: 9. Profiled with immunoSEQ multiplex PCR; TCRdb holds only in-frame clones, not every one. Seen here are around 350,000 clones, roughly 88% observed once, and the top ten hold over 0.75%. Study-wide results and caveats: It was fewer than 200 TCR beta chains that were listed as cytomegalovirus-associated. In vitro checks showed that a few CMV-associated chains really do target CMV antigens.

Sequencing was carried out using PBMCs. This chain joins TRBV28 and TRBJ2-7; 8 bases are a match to TRBD1. The TCR originated in a woman aged 18-35 years in good health and CMV-seronegative. The CDR3 region has the DNA TGTGCCAGCAGTGATGGACAGGGCAGATTCTACGAGCAGTACTTC. It translates to CASSDGQGRFYEQYF.